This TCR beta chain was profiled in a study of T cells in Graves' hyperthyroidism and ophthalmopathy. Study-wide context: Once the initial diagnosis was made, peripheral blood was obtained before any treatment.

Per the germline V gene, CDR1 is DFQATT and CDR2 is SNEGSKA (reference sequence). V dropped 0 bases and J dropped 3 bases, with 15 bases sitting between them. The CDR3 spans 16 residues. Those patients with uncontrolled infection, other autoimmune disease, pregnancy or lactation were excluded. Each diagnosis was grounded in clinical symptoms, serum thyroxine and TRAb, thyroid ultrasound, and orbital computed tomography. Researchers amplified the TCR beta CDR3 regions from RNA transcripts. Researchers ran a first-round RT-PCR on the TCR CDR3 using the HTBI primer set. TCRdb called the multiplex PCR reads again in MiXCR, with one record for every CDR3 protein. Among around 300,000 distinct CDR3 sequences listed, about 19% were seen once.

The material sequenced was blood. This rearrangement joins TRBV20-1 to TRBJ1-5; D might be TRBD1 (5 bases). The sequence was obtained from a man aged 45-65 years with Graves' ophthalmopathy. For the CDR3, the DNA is TGCAGTGCTAGAGATCAAAGGAGAGGGGCCAATCAGCCCCAGCATTTT. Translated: CSARDQRRGANQPQHF.